A selection of T cell receptor beta chains follows, all from one sample in a study of post-analysis software for immune sequencing data. MiXCR, run by TCRdb on the PCR reads, gives a single entry per CDR3 protein. The table lists about 380,000 distinct CDR3 sequences, around 33% of them singletons. Sequenced: blood. Source of these receptors: a girl between 5 and 17 years old with multiple sclerosis. Both conserved end residues are part of each CDR3. A D gene is named only where the DNA matches it firmly. Clone size is given for some rows only: seen once, a few or many times, or a class if the clone is expanded.

clone_size: few; v_call: TRBV7-2; d_call: TRBD1; j_call: TRBJ2-5; cdr3_nt: TGTGCCAGCAGCTTCAGGGACAGCGAAGAGACCCAGTACTTC; cdr3_aa: CASSFRDSEETQYF
clone_size: few; v_call: TRBV20-1; d_call: -; j_call: TRBJ2-3; cdr3_nt: TGCAGTGCTCCCCGCAGGGGCCCTAGTCCAGATACGCAGTATTTT; cdr3_aa: CSAPRRGPSPDTQYF
clone_size: -; v_call: TRBV7-6; d_call: -; j_call: TRBJ2-7; cdr3_nt: TGTGCCAGCAGCTTAGGCACAGCTACCTACGAGCAGTACTTC; cdr3_aa: CASSLGTATYEQYF
clone_size: many; v_call: TRBV29-1; d_call: -; j_call: TRBJ2-1; cdr3_nt: TGCAGCATCACGGGCCTTTCCAATGAGCAGTTCTTC; cdr3_aa: CSITGLSNEQFF
clone_size: -; v_call: TRBV7-2; d_call: -; j_call: TRBJ2-3; cdr3_nt: TGTGCCAGCAGCCCTTTCCAAGAAAGTACAGATACGCAGTATTTT; cdr3_aa: CASSPFQESTDTQYF
clone_size: few; v_call: TRBV28; d_call: -; j_call: TRBJ1-4; cdr3_nt: TGTGCCAGCAGTCCAGGGGCAACTAATGAAAAACTGTTTTTT; cdr3_aa: CASSPGATNEKLFF
clone_size: few; v_call: TRBV11-2; d_call: TRBD2; j_call: TRBJ2-7; cdr3_nt: TGTGCCAGCAGCTTGGGACTATCCGAGCAGTACTTC; cdr3_aa: CASSLGLSEQYF
clone_size: few; v_call: TRBV7-2; d_call: -; j_call: TRBJ2-3; cdr3_nt: TGTGCCAGCAGCCGGGAAGGAGTGGGGGTTGGAGATACGCAGTATTTT; cdr3_aa: CASSREGVGVGDTQYF
clone_size: -; v_call: TRBV7-9; d_call: -; j_call: TRBJ1-4; cdr3_nt: TGTGCCAGCATACAGGGAGGGAATGAAAAACTGTTTTTT; cdr3_aa: CASIQGGNEKLFF
clone_size: -; v_call: TRBV5-1; d_call: TRBD2; j_call: TRBJ2-7; cdr3_nt: TGCGCCAGCAGCTTCGGTGGGGGGGTTGACGAGCAGTACTTC; cdr3_aa: CASSFGGGVDEQYF
clone_size: few; v_call: TRBV7-9; d_call: TRBD2; j_call: TRBJ2-7; cdr3_nt: TGTGCCGGCAGCCTACAGGGAGCGGGGGCCTACGAGCAGTACTTC; cdr3_aa: CAGSLQGAGAYEQYF
clone_size: -; v_call: TRBV28; d_call: TRBD1; j_call: TRBJ1-5; cdr3_nt: TGTGCCAGCAGTTTTGGGCAGGGACAGGGGGCAGAGCAGCCCCAGCATTTT; cdr3_aa: CASSFGQGQGAEQPQHF
clone_size: -; v_call: TRBV6-2/TRBV6-3; d_call: TRBD2; j_call: TRBJ2-1; cdr3_nt: TGTGCCAGCAGTTACTCGCGGGGGGCCGTCAATGAGCAGTTCTTC; cdr3_aa: CASSYSRGAVNEQFF
clone_size: few; v_call: TRBV4-1; d_call: TRBD1; j_call: TRBJ1-2; cdr3_nt: TGCGCCAGCAGCCACCCGCCCCGGGGACAGGGGACAGTTGGCTACACCTTC; cdr3_aa: CASSHPPRGQGTVGYTF
clone_size: -; v_call: TRBV5-1; d_call: TRBD1; j_call: TRBJ2-7; cdr3_nt: TGCGCCAGCAGCGGACCAGGGACAGGGTTCGAGCAGTACTTC; cdr3_aa: CASSGPGTGFEQYF
clone_size: -; v_call: TRBV15; d_call: -; j_call: TRBJ1-4; cdr3_nt: TGTGCCACCAGCAGAGAATATGGGGAAACGGGAGAAAAACTGTTTTTT; cdr3_aa: CATSREYGETGEKLFF
clone_size: -; v_call: TRBV7-9; d_call: -; j_call: TRBJ1-2; cdr3_nt: TGTGCCAGCAGCTTATTAGGGGGGGACTATGGCTACACCTTC; cdr3_aa: CASSLLGGDYGYTF
clone_size: -; v_call: TRBV4-1; d_call: TRBD1; j_call: TRBJ2-5; cdr3_nt: TGCGCCAGCAGCCCGGGACAGGGAGGGGACCAAGAGACCCAGTACTTC; cdr3_aa: CASSPGQGGDQETQYF
clone_size: few; v_call: TRBV27; d_call: TRBD1; j_call: TRBJ1-1; cdr3_nt: TGTGCCAGCAGTTCCGGACAGGGACAAAGACCGGCCGGGGCTTTCTTT; cdr3_aa: CASSSGQGQRPAGAFF
clone_size: few; v_call: TRBV7-3; d_call: -; j_call: TRBJ1-6; cdr3_nt: TGTGCCAGCAGCTTAAACAGGGCCTCTTCACCCCTCCACTTT; cdr3_aa: CASSLNRASSPLHF
clone_size: -; v_call: TRBV7-9; d_call: TRBD2; j_call: TRBJ2-3; cdr3_nt: TGTGCCAGCAGCCAAGGGACTAGCCCCACAGATACGCAGTATTTT; cdr3_aa: CASSQGTSPTDTQYF
clone_size: -; v_call: TRBV7-6; d_call: TRBD1; j_call: TRBJ1-2; cdr3_nt: TGTGCCAGCAGGGGAGGGACAGCTACTAACTATGGCTACACCTTC; cdr3_aa: CASRGGTATNYGYTF
clone_size: few; v_call: TRBV5-1; d_call: -; j_call: TRBJ1-6; cdr3_nt: TGCGCCAGCAGCTTGGCCCCTTCAACCTATTCACCCCTCCACTTT; cdr3_aa: CASSLAPSTYSPLHF
clone_size: -; v_call: TRBV7-9; d_call: TRBD1; j_call: TRBJ2-7; cdr3_nt: TGTGCCAGCAGCTCGCAGGGGGCCGTCCCAGAGCAGTACTTC; cdr3_aa: CASSSQGAVPEQYF
clone_size: -; v_call: TRBV12-3/TRBV12-4; d_call: -; j_call: TRBJ2-7; cdr3_nt: TGTGCCAGCAGGGCTTCCTCCTACGAGCAGTACTTC; cdr3_aa: CASRASSYEQYF
clone_size: few; v_call: TRBV4-1; d_call: TRBD1; j_call: TRBJ1-2; cdr3_nt: TGCGCCAGCAGCCGGGAGACAGGGGGAGGTGGCTACACCTTC; cdr3_aa: CASSRETGGGGYTF
clone_size: -; v_call: TRBV7-2; d_call: TRBD1; j_call: TRBJ2-5; cdr3_nt: TGTGCCAGCAGTATGGGACAGGTTATGCTCTGGTCAGAGACCCAGTACTTC; cdr3_aa: CASSMGQVMLWSETQYF
clone_size: few; v_call: TRBV25-1; d_call: TRBD1; j_call: TRBJ1-2; cdr3_nt: TGTGCCAGCAGGAGGACAGGGGGAGGCTACACCTTC; cdr3_aa: CASRRTGGGYTF
clone_size: -; v_call: TRBV7-3; d_call: TRBD2; j_call: TRBJ2-3; cdr3_nt: TGTGCCAGCAGCTTTGGGGAGGGGATAGGCACAGATACGCAGTATTTT; cdr3_aa: CASSFGEGIGTDTQYF
clone_size: -; v_call: TRBV4-3; d_call: TRBD2; j_call: TRBJ2-7; cdr3_nt: TGCGCCAGCAGCCAAGATCTGGGACTAGCGGGGTACGAGCAGTACTTC; cdr3_aa: CASSQDLGLAGYEQYF
clone_size: -; v_call: TRBV7-9; d_call: -; j_call: TRBJ2-5; cdr3_nt: TGTGCCAGCGAGAGGAGGGGGAACCAAGAGACCCAGTACTTC; cdr3_aa: CASERRGNQETQYF
clone_size: -; v_call: TRBV5-8; d_call: -; j_call: TRBJ2-3; cdr3_nt: TGTGCCAGCAGCTTGGGGTACCAGGGGAGAAGCACAGATACGCAGTATTTT; cdr3_aa: CASSLGYQGRSTDTQYF
clone_size: -; v_call: TRBV29-1; d_call: -; j_call: TRBJ2-7; cdr3_nt: TGCAGCGTTAAGCGGGACAGCTCCTACGAGCAGTACTTC; cdr3_aa: CSVKRDSSYEQYF
clone_size: many; v_call: TRBV29-1; d_call: -; j_call: TRBJ1-5; cdr3_nt: TGCAGCGTCGGTCCGGGGGCTGGACAGCCCCAGCATTTT; cdr3_aa: CSVGPGAGQPQHF
clone_size: few; v_call: TRBV10-3; d_call: -; j_call: TRBJ2-1; cdr3_nt: TGTGCCATCAGCAGGGACTCACGCTCCTACAATGAGCAGTTCTTC; cdr3_aa: CAISRDSRSYNEQFF
clone_size: few; v_call: TRBV6-6; d_call: -; j_call: TRBJ2-5; cdr3_nt: TGTGCCAGCAGCCTCCCTGGGACGGAGCAGTACTTC; cdr3_aa: CASSLPGTEQYF
clone_size: few; v_call: TRBV4-2; d_call: -; j_call: TRBJ2-7; cdr3_nt: TGTGCCAGCACCCCCCGGCCAGGGGGGGACGAGCAGTACTTC; cdr3_aa: CASTPRPGGDEQYF
clone_size: few; v_call: TRBV12-3/TRBV12-4; d_call: -; j_call: TRBJ2-3; cdr3_nt: TGTGCCAGCAGTTTAGAGGAATTGAGTACGCAGTATTTT; cdr3_aa: CASSLEELSTQYF
clone_size: -; v_call: TRBV6-2/TRBV6-3; d_call: -; j_call: TRBJ2-1; cdr3_nt: TGTGCCAGCAGTTACGGATCCCTCCCAAACAATGAGCAGTTCTTC; cdr3_aa: CASSYGSLPNNEQFF
clone_size: -; v_call: TRBV7-2; d_call: -; j_call: TRBJ1-2; cdr3_nt: TGTGCCAGCAGCCTGCGCCGGGGCGGAGACTATGGCTACACCTTC; cdr3_aa: CASSLRRGGDYGYTF
clone_size: many; v_call: TRBV7-3; d_call: -; j_call: TRBJ1-1; cdr3_nt: TGTGCCAGCAGCCTCGCGGTCGCTCGGAACACTGAAGCTTTCTTT; cdr3_aa: CASSLAVARNTEAFF
clone_size: few; v_call: TRBV7-2; d_call: -; j_call: TRBJ1-5; cdr3_nt: TGTGCCAGCAGCTTCTGGGATCCCAATCAGCCCCAGCATTTT; cdr3_aa: CASSFWDPNQPQHF
clone_size: few; v_call: TRBV3-1; d_call: TRBD1; j_call: TRBJ2-7; cdr3_nt: TGTGCCAGCAGCCAAGCCGGGACAGATGTCTACGAGCAGTACTTC; cdr3_aa: CASSQAGTDVYEQYF
clone_size: -; v_call: TRBV6-6; d_call: -; j_call: TRBJ1-2; cdr3_nt: TGTGCCAGCAGCGCCGGGGAAGGCTACACCTTC; cdr3_aa: CASSAGEGYTF
clone_size: -; v_call: TRBV20-1; d_call: TRBD1; j_call: TRBJ1-1; cdr3_nt: TGCAGTGCTAGAGATGCGGGACAGAGAACACTGGAAGCTTTCTTT; cdr3_aa: CSARDAGQRTLEAFF
clone_size: -; v_call: TRBV27; d_call: TRBD2; j_call: TRBJ2-3; cdr3_nt: TGTGCCAGCAGTTATACAGGACTAGCGGGGGACCCGGGGGCGGATACGCAGTATTTT; cdr3_aa: CASSYTGLAGDPGADTQYF
clone_size: -; v_call: TRBV5-1; d_call: TRBD1; j_call: TRBJ2-1; cdr3_nt: TGCGCCAGCAGCTCAACTTACGGGACAGGTAACAATGAGCAGTTCTTC; cdr3_aa: CASSSTYGTGNNEQFF
clone_size: -; v_call: TRBV20-1; d_call: TRBD1; j_call: TRBJ2-5; cdr3_nt: TGCAGTGCAGGAGGGAACCGGGACAGGGGTTATGAGCAGTACTTC; cdr3_aa: CSAGGNRDRGYEQYF
clone_size: -; v_call: TRBV7-3; d_call: -; j_call: TRBJ2-3; cdr3_nt: TGTGCCAGCAGCTTAACAAAAGGAACAGATACGCAGTATTTT; cdr3_aa: CASSLTKGTDTQYF
clone_size: -; v_call: TRBV12-3/TRBV12-4; d_call: TRBD2; j_call: TRBJ2-2; cdr3_nt: TGTGCCAGCGATCGGGACGGGGGGGATATGCCCGGGGAGCTGTTTTTT; cdr3_aa: CASDRDGGDMPGELFF
clone_size: -; v_call: TRBV6-5; d_call: TRBD1; j_call: TRBJ1-1; cdr3_nt: TGTGCCAGCAGTTACTCAGCCCGGGACAGGGGGCTGAACACTGAAGCTTTCTTT; cdr3_aa: CASSYSARDRGLNTEAFF
clone_size: few; v_call: TRBV3-1; d_call: TRBD1; j_call: TRBJ1-1; cdr3_nt: TGTGCCAGCAGCGCACAGGGGGCGGTTGATGAAGCTTTCTTT; cdr3_aa: CASSAQGAVDEAFF
clone_size: -; v_call: TRBV4-1; d_call: -; j_call: TRBJ2-7; cdr3_nt: TGCGCCAGCAGCCAAGTAGTGGGGGGGCCGTACGAGCAGTACTTC; cdr3_aa: CASSQVVGGPYEQYF
clone_size: few; v_call: TRBV6-5; d_call: TRBD1; j_call: TRBJ1-4; cdr3_nt: TGTGCCAGCAGAAGACAGGGACTGTCTGAAAAACTGTTTTTT; cdr3_aa: CASRRQGLSEKLFF
clone_size: -; v_call: TRBV12-3/TRBV12-4; d_call: TRBD2; j_call: TRBJ2-5; cdr3_nt: TGTGCCAGCAGTTTTATGGAGCGGGGGCAAGAGACCCAGTACTTC; cdr3_aa: CASSFMERGQETQYF
clone_size: -; v_call: TRBV7-9; d_call: -; j_call: TRBJ2-6; cdr3_nt: TGTGCCAGCAGTCAAGCGCGTGGGGCCAACGTCCTGACTTTC; cdr3_aa: CASSQARGANVLTF
clone_size: -; v_call: TRBV3-1; d_call: TRBD1; j_call: TRBJ2-3; cdr3_nt: TGTGCCAGCAGCCCCTGGGACAGGGGATTCACAGATACGCAGTATTTT; cdr3_aa: CASSPWDRGFTDTQYF
clone_size: -; v_call: TRBV6-6; d_call: -; j_call: TRBJ2-7; cdr3_nt: TGTGCCAGCATGCATGGTGCGGGTGAGCAGTACTTC; cdr3_aa: CASMHGAGEQYF